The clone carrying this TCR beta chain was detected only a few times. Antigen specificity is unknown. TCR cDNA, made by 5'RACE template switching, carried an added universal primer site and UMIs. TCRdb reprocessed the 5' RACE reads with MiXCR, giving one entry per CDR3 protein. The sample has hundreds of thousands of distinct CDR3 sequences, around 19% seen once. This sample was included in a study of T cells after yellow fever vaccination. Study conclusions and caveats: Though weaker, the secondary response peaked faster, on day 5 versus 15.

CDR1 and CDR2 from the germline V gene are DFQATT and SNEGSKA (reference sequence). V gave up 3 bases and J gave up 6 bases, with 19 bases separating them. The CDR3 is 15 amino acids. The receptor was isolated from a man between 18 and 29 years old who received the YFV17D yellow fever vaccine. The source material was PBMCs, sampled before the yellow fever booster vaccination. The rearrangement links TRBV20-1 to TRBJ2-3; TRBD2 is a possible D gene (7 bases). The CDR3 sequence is CSARGGPDVEDTQYF. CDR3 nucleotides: TGCAGTGCTAGGGGGGGGCCGGACGTGGAGGATACGCAGTATTTT.